One and the same sample provided the 23 T cell receptor beta chains below, sequenced in a study of cytomegalovirus exposure and HLA in healthy donors. Both 60 Vbeta primers and 13 Jbeta primers went into the PCR. This table comes from immunoSEQ multiplex PCR, and its TCRdb copy is limited to in-frame clones, with some not included. This sample's table reports some 89,000 clones. What was sequenced was PBMCs. These receptors originate from a woman aged 25 to 39 in good health and CMV-seronegative.

The rearrangement links TRBV27 to TRBJ2-3; the match to TRBD2 covers 11 bases. CDR3 length equals 16 residues. The germline V gene has CDR1 MNHEY and CDR2 SMNVEV (reference sequence). The V segment lost 1 base and the J segment 2 bases; nucleotides outside the gene matches: 2. The CDR3 bases are TGTGCCAGCAGTTTATTGACTAGCGGGACCACAGATACGCAGTATTTT. Protein sequence: CASSLLTSGTTDTQYF.

V gene TRBV2 combines with J gene TRBJ1-2; 7 nucleotides line up with TRBD1. Germline V gene sequence: CDR1 SNHLY, CDR2 FYNNEI. Unmatched junction bases numbered 7, after V lost 9 bases and J lost 0 bases. There are 14 residues in the CDR3. This CDR3 is CASRRDSSNYGYTF. The CDR3 nucleotides read TGTGCCAGTAGAAGGGACAGTTCTAACTATGGCTACACCTTC.

The chain couples TRBV7-9 to TRBJ2-1, with 13 bases that match TRBD2. The CDR3 length is 15 residues. V lost 4 bases and J lost 5; bases outside the gene matches: 2. CDR1 is SEHNR, CDR2 FQNEAQ, per germline (reference sequence). DNA of the CDR3: TGTGCCAGCAGCTCTGGACTAGCGGGGGACAATGAGCAGTTCTTC. Protein sequence: CASSSGLAGDNEQFF.

This rearrangement joins TRBV28 to TRBJ1-6; D gene ambiguous. The V gene lost 6 bases and the J gene lost 9 bases, with 15 bases spanning the gap. The germline CDR1 and CDR2 sequences are MDHEN and SYDVKM. This CDR3 has 14 amino acids. CDR3 nucleotides: TGTGCCAGCAGCCCTATTTCGGTTGGTTCACCCCTCCACTTT. Residues: CASSPISVGSPLHF.

The gene calls are TRBV9 and TRBJ1-1, with D perhaps matching TRBD1 (6 bases). Germline CDR1 reads SGDLS; CDR2 reads YYNGEE. V was pared by 3 bases and J by 5 bases, with 11 bases between. This CDR3 has 13 amino acids. The CDR3, as DNA: TGTGCCAGCAGCGCGACAGGTACGACTGAAGCTTTCTTT. Translated, it gives CASSATGTTEAFF.

The gene calls are TRBV11-2 and TRBJ1-6; perhaps TRBD1 as D (5 bases). This CDR3 region has 17 residues. V dropped 1 base and J dropped 8 bases, with 18 bases sitting between them. CDR1 is SGHAT and CDR2 is FQNNGV in the germline V gene. The DNA of the CDR3 is TGTGCCAGCAGCTTAGTTGGTAGGGGTAGTGAGGATTCACCCCTCCACTTT. Residues: CASSLVGRGSEDSPLHF.

CDR3 amino acids: CASTTEGRGNQPQHF. Written as DNA, the CDR3 is TGTGCCAGCACTACTGAGGGCAGGGGGAATCAGCCCCAGCATTTT. The chain joins TRBV28 to TRBJ1-5, with 7 bases aligning to TRBD1. The V gene's germline CDR1 is MDHEN and CDR2 SYDVKM. CDR3 length equals 15 residues. The V gene end was trimmed by 7 bases and the J gene end by 4 bases; junction bases not matched to a gene: 10.

The chain carries TRBV5-6 and TRBJ2-7; D is possibly TRBD2 (7 bases). Germline lookup yields CDR1 SGHDT and CDR2 YYEEEE. CDR3 size: 15 residues. V lost 3 bases and J 7 bases, leaving 20 bases between the germline ends. The CDR3: CASSSTGGSVGEQYF. Written as DNA, the CDR3 is TGTGCCAGCAGCTCAACGGGGGGCTCGGTGGGGGAGCAGTACTTC.

This sequence joins TRBV5-4 and TRBJ2-1, with 7 bases that match TRBD1. This CDR3 comprises 14 residues. J was trimmed by 4 bases and V by 1 base; bases with no gene match: 2. The V gene's germline CDR1 is SGHNT and CDR2 YYREEE (reference sequence). The CDR3: CASSLRGQYNEQFF. CDR3 nucleotides: TGTGCCAGCAGCTTGAGGGGACAGTACAATGAGCAGTTCTTC. The full variable domain, with the rest looked up from reference TRBV5-4 and TRBJ2-1, is ETGVTQSPTHLIKTRGQQVTLRCSSQSGHNTVSWYQQALGQGPQFIFQYYREEENGRGNFPPRFSGLQFPNYSSELNVNALELDDSALYLCASSLRGQYNEQFFGPGTRLTVL.

The rearrangement joins TRBV11-2 to TRBJ1-1; 7 bases agree with TRBD1. CDR3 length: 15 amino acids. V lost 3 bases and J lost 1; bases outside the gene matches: 5. The germline V gene has CDR1 SGHAT and CDR2 FQNNGV. CDR3 nucleotides: TGTGCCAGCAGCTTCGACAGGGTCGGGAACACTGAAGCTTTCTTT. Residues: CASSFDRVGNTEAFF. Supplemented by reference TRBV11-2 and TRBJ1-1, the full variable domain reads EAGVAQSPRYKIIEKRQSVAFWCNPISGHATLYWYQQILGQGPKLLIQFQNNGVVDDSQLPKDRFSAERLKGVDSTLKIQPAKLEDSAVYLCASSFDRVGNTEAFFGQGTRLTVV.

The chain uses TRBV28 and TRBJ1-2; 9 bases are a match to TRBD1. Germline CDR1 and CDR2: MDHEN and SYDVKM. V was clipped by 3 bases and J by 7 bases; unmatched bases: 6. The CDR3 has 14 residues. CDR3: CASSFGQGTGGYTF. The DNA for the CDR3 is TGTGCCAGCAGTTTTGGACAGGGGACAGGTGGCTACACCTTC.

The chain carries TRBV27 and TRBJ2-1, with 9 positions matching TRBD1. Germline-derived CDR1 and CDR2 are MNHEY and SMNVEV (reference sequence). The length of the CDR3 is 15 residues. With 5 bases clipped from V and 8 bases from J, the junction kept 10 bases outside the gene matches. This CDR3 reads CASSTWTGEGYEQFF. The CDR3 coding sequence is TGTGCCAGCAGTACGTGGACAGGGGAGGGCTATGAGCAGTTCTTC.

This sequence joins TRBV27 and TRBJ1-1, with no clear D. The V gene's germline CDR1 is MNHEY and CDR2 SMNVEV (reference sequence). This CDR3 region has 15 residues. Trimming removed 6 bases from V and 2 bases from J, with 16 bases in between. The CDR3 reads CASSPERAGNTEAFF. CDR3 nucleotides: TGTGCCAGCAGCCCCGAGAGAGCCGGTAACACTGAAGCTTTCTTT.

V gene TRBV30 combines with J gene TRBJ1-3; no firm D call. CDR1 is GTSNPN and CDR2 is SVGIG in the germline V gene (reference sequence). Trimming left V 3 bases short and J 0 bases short, with 12 bases between. This CDR3 spans 15 amino acids. The CDR3 DNA reads TGTGCCTGGAGGCGATTGCGGCACTCTGGAAACACCATATATTTT. This codes for CAWRRLRHSGNTIYF.

This chain links TRBV6-4 with TRBJ2-3; 10 bases match TRBD2. The germline V gene has CDR1 MRHNA and CDR2 SNTAGT. Losses at the gene ends were 4 bases for V and 4 bases for J; bases not matched to a gene: 5. The CDR3 consists of 15 residues. The CDR3 loop reads CASSAASGGSDTQYF. DNA of the CDR3: TGTGCCAGCAGTGCGGCTAGCGGGGGCTCAGATACGCAGTATTTT.

This chain links TRBV4-1 with TRBJ1-4; weak D call: TRBD1 (5 bases). Trimming pared 0 bases from V and 8 bases from J, leaving 16 bases between. Germline V gene sequence: CDR1 MGHRA, CDR2 YSYEKL. The length of the CDR3 is 16 residues. The CDR3 coding sequence is TGCGCCAGCAGCCAAGAAGGGGCCCAGATTTGGGAAAAACTGTTTTTT. The encoded protein is CASSQEGAQIWEKLFF.

For the CDR3, the DNA is TGTGCCAGCAGTTCTCGTCTAGCGGGAGCAGAGACCCAGTACTTC. Amino acids: CASSSRLAGAETQYF. The chain recombines TRBV28 with TRBJ2-5, with 10 bases matching TRBD2. The length of the CDR3 is 15 residues. J lost 4 bases, V lost 4 bases, and 6 bases had no gene match. Per the germline V gene, CDR1 is MDHEN and CDR2 is SYDVKM.

V gene TRBV28 combines with J gene TRBJ2-7; TRBD1 is a possible D gene (5 bases). Germline V gene lookup returns CDR1 MDHEN and CDR2 SYDVKM. The CDR3 covers 14 residues. Trimming cost V 6 bases and J 0 bases, with 12 bases left between them. CDR3: CASRVSTDSYEQYF. CDR3 DNA sequence: TGTGCCAGCAGAGTTTCGACAGACTCCTACGAGCAGTACTTC.

The rearrangement joins TRBV27 to TRBJ2-1, with D hard to call. The CDR3 is 15 residues long. Trimming shortened V by 8 bases and J by 0 bases, and 14 bases separated the two germline ends. Germline assignment: CDR1 MNHEY and CDR2 SMNVEV (reference sequence). The DNA of the CDR3 is TGTGCCAGCCAACAACACCAATACTCCTACAATGAGCAGTTCTTC. It codes for CASQQHQYSYNEQFF.

Written as DNA, the CDR3 is TGTGCCAGCAGGATACAGGGTTCGTCAGGAGAGACCCAGTACTTC. Translation: CASRIQGSSGETQYF. The chain has TRBV6-6 and TRBJ2-5; the D gene is possibly TRBD1 (6 bases). The CDR3 loop spans 15 amino acids. Germline V gives CDR1 MNHNY, CDR2 SVGAGI (reference sequence). Between the trimmed V and J ends, which lost 6 bases and 4 bases, there was a span of 18 bases.

The chain joins TRBV7-3 to TRBJ2-1; 11 nucleotides line up with TRBD2. The CDR3 is made up of 15 amino acids. Losses at the gene ends were 3 bases for V and 7 bases for J; bases not matched to a gene: 5. From germline, CDR1 is SGHTA and CDR2 FQGTGA. CDR3: CASSFSGRAGNEQFF. CDR3 coding DNA: TGTGCCAGCAGCTTTAGCGGGAGGGCCGGAAATGAGCAGTTCTTC.

The chain has TRBV27 and TRBJ1-5; 8 bases line up with TRBD1. Germline CDR1 MNHEY, CDR2 SMNVEV (reference sequence). V was clipped by 5 bases and J by 5 bases; unmatched bases: 8. This CDR3 is 15 amino acids long. CDR3 sequence (DNA): TGTGCCAGCAGTGACAGGGGACAGGTGGATCAGCCCCAGCATTTT. This gives the protein CASSDRGQVDQPQHF.

The chain combines TRBV5-1 with TRBJ2-5; 7 bases fit TRBD1. The last part of the DNA fits TRBJ2-7 better; the J call may be wrong. This CDR3 contains 14 residues. CDR1 is SGHRS and CDR2 is YFSETQ in the germline V gene. DNA for the CDR3: TGCGCCAGCAGCCCTAGACAGGGTTCCTACGAGCAGTACTTC. Translation: CASSPRQGSYEQYF.